This T cell receptor (beta chain) appears in the sequencing data of a study of blood T cell repertoires in COVID-19. On the study more broadly: Samples taken during acute and convalescent COVID-19 were collected in the United States, Italy and Spain. The cDNA or gDNA used as material had been derived from T cells, B-cell-depleted T cells, or PBMCs.

From germline, CDR1 is SGHRS and CDR2 YFSETQ. V lost 0 bases and J lost 3, with 7 bases in between. The CDR3 has 14 amino acids. Original processing notes: The assay estimated nucleated cells by amplifying reference gene primers. Using immunoSEQ multiplex PCR, the repertoire was profiled, and TCRdb retains in-frame clones only, with some absent. V and J calls and clone size are given by that table; D and trimming were obtained from the DNA. The sample has some 83,000 clones; less than 90% are singletons. Material: peripheral blood. This sequence was found in a man aged 50-60 years with acute or convalescent COVID-19. The rearrangement joins TRBV5-1 to TRBJ2-1; maybe TRBD2 (5 bases). CDR3 in amino acids: CASSLGENYNEQFF. As DNA, the CDR3 is TGCGCCAGCAGCTTGGGGGAGAACTACAATGAGCAGTTCTTC.